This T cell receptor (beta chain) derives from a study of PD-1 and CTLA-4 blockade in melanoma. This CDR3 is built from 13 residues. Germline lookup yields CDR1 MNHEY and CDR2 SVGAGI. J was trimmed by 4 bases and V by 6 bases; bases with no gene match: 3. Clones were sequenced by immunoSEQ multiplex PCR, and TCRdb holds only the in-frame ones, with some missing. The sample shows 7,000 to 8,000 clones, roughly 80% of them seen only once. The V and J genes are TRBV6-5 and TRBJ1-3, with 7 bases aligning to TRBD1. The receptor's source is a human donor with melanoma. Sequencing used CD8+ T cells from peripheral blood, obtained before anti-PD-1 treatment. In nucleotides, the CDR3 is TGTGCCAGCAGAAAAGGGGGCGGAAACACCATATATTTT. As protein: CASRKGGGNTIYF.